The source of this T cell receptor (beta chain) is a study of CD8+CD57+ T cells in acquired aplastic anemia (dated by TCRdb to the late 2010s). A note on the overall study: Extracted DNA from sorted CD4+ and CD8+ cells averaged approximately 3 ug, ranging from about 0.17 to 27.4 ug. Mean read counts for healthy donor samples were roughly 10 million for CD4+ cells and about 12 million for CD8+ cells. Here is what the overall study found, with its caveats: Nearly 30 CD8+ CDR3 sequences were found in both patients and controls but appeared to be highly expressed in patients and within the immunodominant clones of the patients. Patients and healthy controls showed no significant difference in CD8+ Simpson's diversity (P=0.060).

In this study, sorted CD4+ and CD8+ T cells from the blood of healthy subjects and of severe aplastic anemia patients had their TCR repertoires deep-sequenced. Ficoll-Paque density gradient centrifugation was used to isolate peripheral blood mononuclear cells. Before DNA extraction, CD4+ and CD8+ T cells were sorted by FACS or by magnetic beads. As regards this clonotype: It has no known antigen specificity. The germline gene is not matched at one end of the junction; a read error may be the cause.

Genomic DNA was used as template for profiling of TCR beta VDJ combinations and CDR3 sequences. An Illumina HiSeq 2000 was used for TCR repertoire sequencing. Regarding the original processing steps: Repertoires were assessed using TRBV/TRBJ rearrangement plots, CDR3 size and DJ length profiles, and Simpson's diversity index. The immunodominant clone was defined as the most abundant DNA sequence in deep sequencing data. CDR3 amino acid sequences were checked for sharing between subjects and were compared against published repertoires and the VDJdb database. The public reads were run again by TCRdb, first through fastp at Q25 and then through MiXCR, and only productive beta chains were kept. Every distinct CDR3 protein forms one entry, paired with its most common genes and DNA. The V and J calls were not made by the authors but by TCRdb's processing. This sample has 350,000 to 450,000 distinct CDR3 sequences in its table, and approximately 70% of those were observed once. The ten most abundant clones make up approximately 3.8% of the sample.

From the cysteine through the phenylalanine, the CDR3 covers 14 amino acids. Of all the DNA, just the CDR3 is kept, 42 bases in frame from base 1. From the germline V gene, CDR1 is SGHVT and CDR2 is SQSDAQ. The specimen was sorted CD4+, CD8+, or CD8+CD57+ T cells (not recorded which) from PBMCs. This clonotype originated in a human donor in good health, serving as a control. Rearrangement joined TRBV7-4 to TRBJ1-5, with the D gene too uncertain to name. CDR3 loop: CASSPPVGTMSSYF. The bases are TGTGCCAGCAGCCCCCCGGTTGGAACAATGAGCAGTTATTTT.